This is a list of T cell receptor beta chains from one sample in a study of OX40 agonist ivuxolimab in advanced cancers. Profiling relied on immunoSEQ multiplex PCR, and the TCRdb table lists in-frame clones only, not all of them. The data show tens of thousands of clones, over 65% seen once. The material was CD4+ or CD8+ T cells sorted from blood, obtained in a trial of the OX40 agonist ivuxolimab. The receptors originated from an adult with an advanced solid tumor such as melanoma, head and neck, liver or kidney cancer. The conserved cysteine and the conserved F or W are not part of the CDR3 here. Each record gives: V gene, J gene, clone size, CDR3 protein. The size field is filled for only some rows; it gives once, few, many or a size class.

v_call: TRBV7-9; j_call: TRBJ1-4; clone_size: few; cdr3_aa: ASSLVGDGTKLF
v_call: TRBV6-1; j_call: TRBJ2-7; clone_size: -; cdr3_aa: ATFGTNYEQY
v_call: TRBV9; j_call: TRBJ2-7; clone_size: -; cdr3_aa: ASSQASGAGEQY
v_call: TRBV5-5; j_call: TRBJ1-6; clone_size: -; cdr3_aa: ASSLFQQGDSPLH
v_call: TRBV7-2; j_call: TRBJ2-5; clone_size: -; cdr3_aa: ASSAGMETQY
v_call: TRBV7-2; j_call: TRBJ2-3; clone_size: few; cdr3_aa: ASSLTASGTDTQY
v_call: TRBV28; j_call: TRBJ1-2; clone_size: -; cdr3_aa: ASTLGQEIYGYT
v_call: TRBV6-5; j_call: TRBJ1-5; clone_size: -; cdr3_aa: ASSSTRDYSNQPQH
v_call: TRBV4-2; j_call: TRBJ2-2; clone_size: few; cdr3_aa: ASSLLTGSNTGELF
v_call: TRBV30; j_call: TRBJ2-2; clone_size: -; cdr3_aa: AWTLLRGAGTGELF
v_call: TRBV7-3; j_call: TRBJ2-3; clone_size: once; cdr3_aa: ASSIGDSHTDTQY
v_call: TRBV28; j_call: TRBJ2-3; clone_size: -; cdr3_aa: ASSLSGLAADTQY
v_call: TRBV5-6; j_call: TRBJ1-1; clone_size: -; cdr3_aa: ASSLVKDTEAF
v_call: TRBV27; j_call: TRBJ2-1; clone_size: -; cdr3_aa: ASRRLEISEQF
v_call: TRBV10-3; j_call: TRBJ1-6; clone_size: once; cdr3_aa: AIRGSHNSPLH
v_call: TRBV7-2; j_call: TRBJ1-3; clone_size: -; cdr3_aa: ASSPIMTGGTGNTIY
v_call: TRBV11-1; j_call: TRBJ2-3; clone_size: -; cdr3_aa: ASSLGARNTDTQY
v_call: TRBV6-6; j_call: TRBJ2-1; clone_size: -; cdr3_aa: ATSRVAGGLGNEQF
v_call: TRBV27; j_call: TRBJ2-1; clone_size: once; cdr3_aa: ATAGQGAYNEQF
v_call: TRBV7-2; j_call: TRBJ1-1; clone_size: -; cdr3_aa: ASSRYMGYTEAF
v_call: TRBV5-4; j_call: TRBJ1-2; clone_size: -; cdr3_aa: ASSELTGGPGGYT
v_call: TRBV27; j_call: TRBJ1-2; clone_size: once; cdr3_aa: ASSLLGTRDGYT
v_call: TRBV10-1; j_call: TRBJ1-1; clone_size: -; cdr3_aa: ASSESTANTEAF
v_call: TRBV5-6; j_call: TRBJ2-2; clone_size: -; cdr3_aa: ASSLGGLNTGELF
v_call: TRBV5-6; j_call: TRBJ1-2; clone_size: -; cdr3_aa: ASSLERTGVGYT
v_call: TRBV7-2; j_call: TRBJ2-5; clone_size: -; cdr3_aa: ASSPGQKETQY
v_call: TRBV6-1; j_call: TRBJ1-5; clone_size: -; cdr3_aa: ASSDPTGAPRPQH
v_call: TRBV6-5; j_call: TRBJ1-5; clone_size: -; cdr3_aa: ASTGSNQPQH
v_call: TRBV6-5; j_call: TRBJ1-4; clone_size: -; cdr3_aa: ASCKVQGTEKLF
v_call: TRBV5-1; j_call: TRBJ2-3; clone_size: -; cdr3_aa: ASSSGTSGGIDTQY
v_call: TRBV29-1; j_call: TRBJ1-1; clone_size: -; cdr3_aa: SARRVGTEAF
v_call: TRBV4-3; j_call: TRBJ2-2; clone_size: once; cdr3_aa: ASSQRGAPPGQGDTGELF
v_call: TRBV15; j_call: TRBJ2-3; clone_size: -; cdr3_aa: ATSRDRGDTDTQY
v_call: TRBV19; j_call: TRBJ2-3; clone_size: -; cdr3_aa: ASTRGGSADTQY
v_call: TRBV5-4; j_call: TRBJ2-1; clone_size: -; cdr3_aa: ASSGGGSVKGF
v_call: TRBV18; j_call: TRBJ1-3; clone_size: -; cdr3_aa: ASSPLPTVLSGNTIY
v_call: TRBV27; j_call: TRBJ1-2; clone_size: -; cdr3_aa: ASSSASTGNYGYT
v_call: TRBV4-3; j_call: TRBJ1-4; clone_size: -; cdr3_aa: ASSQAAHATNEKLF
v_call: TRBV5-1; j_call: TRBJ2-5; clone_size: -; cdr3_aa: ASSFPTGDETQY
v_call: TRBV2; j_call: TRBJ2-3; clone_size: few; cdr3_aa: ASSFRDSDTDTQY
v_call: TRBV7-6; j_call: TRBJ1-1; clone_size: -; cdr3_aa: ASSADLNTEAF
v_call: TRBV28; j_call: TRBJ1-5; clone_size: -; cdr3_aa: ASTPGNQPQH
v_call: TRBV28; j_call: TRBJ1-3; clone_size: -; cdr3_aa: ASSPGTVGNTIY
v_call: TRBV6-5; j_call: TRBJ2-5; clone_size: -; cdr3_aa: ASSYSMAQETQY
v_call: TRBV5-1; j_call: TRBJ1-6; clone_size: -; cdr3_aa: ASSSQGVAYNSPLH
v_call: TRBV10-3; j_call: TRBJ1-1; clone_size: -; cdr3_aa: AISGPGNTEAF
v_call: TRBV5-6; j_call: TRBJ2-5; clone_size: few; cdr3_aa: ASSTALYQETQY
v_call: TRBV7-2; j_call: TRBJ2-1; clone_size: -; cdr3_aa: ASRGTSGGYNEQF
v_call: TRBV5-1; j_call: TRBJ2-3; clone_size: -; cdr3_aa: ASSSGLAGTDTQY
v_call: TRBV11-2; j_call: TRBJ1-1; clone_size: -; cdr3_aa: ASSLLENTEAF
v_call: TRBV13; j_call: TRBJ1-3; clone_size: -; cdr3_aa: ASSLVKVGTGGNTIY
v_call: TRBV5-8; j_call: TRBJ2-7; clone_size: -; cdr3_aa: ASSLFRIQGDEQY
v_call: TRBV5-8; j_call: TRBJ2-5; clone_size: -; cdr3_aa: ASSLGTAQETQY
v_call: TRBV7-2; j_call: TRBJ2-2; clone_size: -; cdr3_aa: ATHREGNTGELF